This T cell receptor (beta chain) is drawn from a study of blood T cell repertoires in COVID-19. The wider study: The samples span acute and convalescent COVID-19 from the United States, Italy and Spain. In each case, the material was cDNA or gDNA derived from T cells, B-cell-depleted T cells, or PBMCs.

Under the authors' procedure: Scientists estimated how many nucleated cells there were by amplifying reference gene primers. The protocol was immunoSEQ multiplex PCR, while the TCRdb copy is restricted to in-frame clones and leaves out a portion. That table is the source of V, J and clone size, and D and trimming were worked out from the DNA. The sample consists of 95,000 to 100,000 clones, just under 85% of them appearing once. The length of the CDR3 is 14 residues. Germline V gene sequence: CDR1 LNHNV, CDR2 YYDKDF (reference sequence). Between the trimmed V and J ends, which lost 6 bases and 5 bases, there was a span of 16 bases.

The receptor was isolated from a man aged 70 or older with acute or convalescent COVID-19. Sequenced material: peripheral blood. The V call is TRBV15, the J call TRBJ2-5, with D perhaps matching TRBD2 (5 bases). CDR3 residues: CATRDLGRGETQYF. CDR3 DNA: TGTGCCACCAGAGACCTAGGGAGAGGGGAGACCCAGTACTTC.